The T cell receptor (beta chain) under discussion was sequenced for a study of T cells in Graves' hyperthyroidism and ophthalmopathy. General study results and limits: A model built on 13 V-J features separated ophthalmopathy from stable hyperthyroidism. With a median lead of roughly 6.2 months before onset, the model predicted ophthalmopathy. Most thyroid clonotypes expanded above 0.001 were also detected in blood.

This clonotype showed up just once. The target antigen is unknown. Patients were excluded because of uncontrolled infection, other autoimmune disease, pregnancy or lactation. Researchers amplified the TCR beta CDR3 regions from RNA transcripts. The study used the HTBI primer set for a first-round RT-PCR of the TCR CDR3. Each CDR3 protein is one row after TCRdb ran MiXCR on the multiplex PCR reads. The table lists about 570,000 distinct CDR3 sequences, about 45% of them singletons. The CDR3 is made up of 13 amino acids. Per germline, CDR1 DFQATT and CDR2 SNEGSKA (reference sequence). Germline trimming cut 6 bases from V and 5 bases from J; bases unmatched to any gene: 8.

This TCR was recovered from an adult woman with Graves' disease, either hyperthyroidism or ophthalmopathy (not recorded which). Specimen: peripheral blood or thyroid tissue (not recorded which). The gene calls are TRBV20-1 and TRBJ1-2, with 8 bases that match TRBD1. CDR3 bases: TGCAGTGCACCCGGGACAGGAATATATGGCTACACCTTC. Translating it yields CSAPGTGIYGYTF.